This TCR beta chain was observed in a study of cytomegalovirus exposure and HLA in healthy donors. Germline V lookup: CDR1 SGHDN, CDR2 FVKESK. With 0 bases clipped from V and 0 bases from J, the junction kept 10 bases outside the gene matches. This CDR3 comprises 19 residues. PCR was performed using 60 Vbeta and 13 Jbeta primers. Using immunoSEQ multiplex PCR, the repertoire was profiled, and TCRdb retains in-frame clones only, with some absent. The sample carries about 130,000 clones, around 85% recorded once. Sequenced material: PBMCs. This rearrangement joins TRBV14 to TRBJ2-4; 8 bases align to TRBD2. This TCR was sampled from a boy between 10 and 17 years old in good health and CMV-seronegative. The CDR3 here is CASSQDDSGGSLAKNIQYF. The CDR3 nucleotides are TGTGCCAGCAGCCAAGATGACAGCGGGGGTTCTCTAGCCAAAAACATTCAGTACTTC.